This T cell receptor beta chain was obtained from a study of control samples from healthy donors and cancer patients. Repertoires were generated with immunoSEQ multiplex PCR, while TCRdb's copy carries only in-frame clones and drops some. The sample has over 70,000 clones, roughly 91% seen once. CDR1 is MGHRA and CDR2 is YSYEKL in the germline V gene. After removal of 3 bases from V and 1 base from J, the junction contained 6 bases not matched to a gene. The CDR3 runs to 16 residues. This chain connects TRBV4-1 to TRBJ1-1, with 9 positions matching TRBD1. Sequenced: PBMCs. This clonotype was sampled from a woman aged 50 to 60 with colorectal cancer. The CDR3 here is CASSQTRDRENTEAFF. The CDR3 DNA follows: TGCGCCAGCAGCCAGACTCGGGACAGGGAGAACACTGAAGCTTTCTTT.